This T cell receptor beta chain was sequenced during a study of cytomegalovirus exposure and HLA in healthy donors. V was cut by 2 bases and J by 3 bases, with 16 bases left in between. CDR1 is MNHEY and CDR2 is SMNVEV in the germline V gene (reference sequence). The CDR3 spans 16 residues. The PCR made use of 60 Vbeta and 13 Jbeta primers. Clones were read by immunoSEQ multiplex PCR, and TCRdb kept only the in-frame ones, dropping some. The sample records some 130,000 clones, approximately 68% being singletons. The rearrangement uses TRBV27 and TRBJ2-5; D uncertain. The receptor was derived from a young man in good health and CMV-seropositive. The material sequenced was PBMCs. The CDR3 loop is CASSLQPGWAKETQYF. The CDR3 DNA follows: TGTGCCAGCAGTTTACAACCAGGTTGGGCGAAAGAGACCCAGTACTTC.